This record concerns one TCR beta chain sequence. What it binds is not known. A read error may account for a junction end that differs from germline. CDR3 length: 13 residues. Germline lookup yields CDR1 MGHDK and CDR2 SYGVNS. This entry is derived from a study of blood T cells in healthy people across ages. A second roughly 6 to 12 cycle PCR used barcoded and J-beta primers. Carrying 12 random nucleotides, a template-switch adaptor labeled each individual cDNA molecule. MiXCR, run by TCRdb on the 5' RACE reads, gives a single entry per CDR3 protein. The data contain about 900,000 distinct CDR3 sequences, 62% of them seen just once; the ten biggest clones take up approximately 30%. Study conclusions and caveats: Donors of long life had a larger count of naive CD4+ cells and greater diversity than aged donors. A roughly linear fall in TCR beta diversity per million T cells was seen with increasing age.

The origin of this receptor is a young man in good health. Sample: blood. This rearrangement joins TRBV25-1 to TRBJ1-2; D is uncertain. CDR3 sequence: CASSESYRYGYTF. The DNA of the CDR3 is TGCGCCAGCAGTGAAAGTTATCGTTATGGCTACACCTTC.